The clone carrying this T cell receptor (beta chain) was seen a few times. Antigen unknown. Time point reported: persistent/refractory GD, antithyroid drugs over 5 years with positive TRAb. There was RNA extracted from PBMCs, and the TCR library was made from it. CDR3-region Arm-PCR and iRepertoire HTBI primers produced the TCR beta libraries. MiXCR, applied by TCRdb to the multiplex PCR reads, yields one record per CDR3 protein. The repertoire consists of 350,000 to 450,000 distinct CDR3 sequences, with 20% occurring once and the leading ten covering more than 20%. Trimming removed 5 bases from V and 6 bases from J, with 20 bases in between. Germline V lookup: CDR1 LNHDA, CDR2 SQIVND (reference sequence). The CDR3 totals 16 residues. The data were obtained in a study of regulatory T cells in long-lasting Graves disease. About the research overall: The study counted Graves' disease as persistent given over 5 years of antithyroid drugs and positive TSH receptor antibodies.

Study-level points and caveats: Persistent disease was associated with favored TRBV28 usage and with favored use of TRBJ1-2 and TRBJ2-5.

The sequencing here drew on peripheral blood mononuclear cells (PBMCs), taken when the disease was refractory, from a patient treated with antithyroid drugs. The rearrangement links TRBV19 to TRBJ1-5; weak D call: TRBD1 (6 bases). The TCR originated in a female donor with Graves disease. This chain's CDR3 is CASSALGGRGVQPQHF. The CDR3 region has the DNA TGTGCCAGTAGTGCCCTTGGGGGGCGCGGGGTTCAGCCCCAGCATTTT.